This is a list of T cell receptor beta chains from one sample in a study of response to subunit inactivated influenza vaccine. In TCRdb, the RT-PCR reads were re-called with MiXCR into one record per CDR3 protein. The table has around 650,000 distinct CDR3 sequences, 15% to 18% seen once. The material was PBMCs from blood, obtained 12 days after vaccination. The receptors were gathered from a man in his forties or fifties who received an inactivated influenza vaccine. CDR3s include the opening cysteine and the closing phenylalanine or tryptophan. D genes are given only for firm matches. Only part of the rows carry a size: once, few, many, or a class if the clone is expanded.

D gene | J gene | V gene | clone size | CDR3 length | CDR3 protein | CDR3 DNA
. | TRBJ1-2 | TRBV4-1 | few | 14 | CASSQVVGALGYTF | TGCGCCAGCAGCCAAGTGGTAGGGGCCCTCGGCTACACCTTC
. | TRBJ2-5 | TRBV7-2 | once | 15 | CASTQGPDRGETQYF | TGTGCCAGCACACAAGGACCCGACCGAGGGGAGACCCAGTACTTC
TRBD2 | TRBJ2-1 | TRBV12-3/TRBV12-4 | . | 15 | CASRLGAGGRNEQFF | TGTGCCAGCAGGCTTGGGGCGGGGGGGCGGAATGAGCAGTTCTTC
. | TRBJ1-2 | TRBV5-1 | many | 15 | CASSTDSASYYGYTF | TGCGCCAGCAGCACAGACAGTGCGAGTTACTATGGCTACACCTTC
. | TRBJ2-2 | TRBV12-3/TRBV12-4 | few | 14 | CASSESSRPGELFF | TGTGCCAGCAGCGAATCCTCCAGACCCGGGGAGCTGTTTTTT
. | TRBJ2-6 | TRBV12-3/TRBV12-4 | . | 15 | CASSTAGAGANVLTF | TGTGCCAGCAGTACAGCAGGGGCTGGGGCCAACGTCCTGACTTTC
. | TRBJ2-1 | TRBV7-9 | many | 17 | CAISSRSSQSSYNEQFF | TGTGCCATATCCTCGAGGAGTAGCCAGAGCTCCTACAATGAGCAGTTCTTC
TRBD1 | TRBJ1-1 | TRBV24-1 | . | 13 | CATSERGQTGAFF | TGTGCCACCAGTGAGCGGGGACAGACGGGAGCTTTCTTT
. | TRBJ1-2 | TRBV9 | few | 15 | CASSVDAGNNYGYTF | TGTGCCAGCAGCGTAGATGCAGGGAACAACTATGGCTACACCTTC
. | TRBJ1-3 | TRBV5-6 | many | 14 | CASSFRSGRNTIYF | TGTGCCAGCAGCTTCCGGTCCGGTAGAAACACCATATATTTT
TRBD2 | TRBJ2-3 | TRBV6-1 | few | 16 | CASRLTSGGATDTQYF | TGTGCCAGCAGGCTGACTAGCGGGGGGGCCACAGATACGCAGTATTTT
. | TRBJ2-5 | TRBV28 | . | 15 | CASSLSRRGKETQYF | TGTGCCAGCAGTTTGTCGCGGAGGGGGAAGGAGACCCAGTACTTC
. | TRBJ2-5 | TRBV5-1 | . | 14 | CASSLAYYQETQYF | TGCGCCAGCAGCTTGGCCTACTACCAAGAGACCCAGTACTTC
TRBD2 | TRBJ2-2 | TRBV6-1 | . | 16 | CASSRLWAGGSGELFF | TGTGCCAGCAGCCGCCTTTGGGCGGGGGGGAGCGGGGAGCTGTTTTTT
. | TRBJ1-2 | TRBV7-8 | . | 14 | CASSPTDNDSGYTF | TGTGCCAGCAGCCCTACCGACAATGACAGCGGCTACACCTTC
TRBD1 | TRBJ1-2 | TRBV20-1 | . | 13 | CSATRGQGYGYTF | TGCAGTGCAACCAGGGGGCAGGGCTATGGCTACACCTTC
TRBD1 | TRBJ2-7 | TRBV7-9 | . | 14 | CASSFGQGVDEQYF | TGTGCCAGCAGCTTTGGACAGGGGGTTGACGAGCAGTACTTC
. | TRBJ2-5 | TRBV24-1 | few | 16 | CATSDSGDSTPKTQYF | TGTGCCACCAGTGATTCGGGGGACAGCACTCCGAAGACCCAGTACTTC
TRBD2 | TRBJ2-3 | TRBV5-1 | few | 16 | CASSTSTSRSTDTQYF | TGCGCCAGCAGCACCTCGACTAGCAGAAGCACAGATACGCAGTATTTT
TRBD1 | TRBJ2-1 | TRBV27 | . | 16 | CASSLSKPTGLNEQFF | TGTGCCAGCAGTTTATCTAAGCCGACAGGGCTAAATGAGCAGTTCTTC
TRBD2 | TRBJ2-7 | TRBV6-5 | few | 14 | CASSLAGGQYEQYF | TGTGCCAGCAGTTTAGCGGGGGGGCAGTACGAGCAGTACTTC
. | TRBJ2-3 | TRBV10-3 | . | 13 | CATHGGKTDTQYF | TGTGCCACTCACGGGGGTAAGACAGATACGCAGTATTTT
. | TRBJ2-7 | TRBV6-5 | . | 12 | CASSEDRFEQYF | TGTGCCAGCAGCGAAGACAGGTTCGAGCAGTACTTC
. | TRBJ2-1 | TRBV10-3 | few | 14 | CATGNGGDYNEQFF | TGTGCCACAGGCAACGGGGGCGACTACAATGAGCAGTTCTTC
. | TRBJ1-1 | TRBV10-3 | many | 11 | CAISNDRRPFF | TGTGCCATCAGTAACGACAGGCGTCCTTTCTTT
TRBD2 | TRBJ2-7 | TRBV6-5 | . | 15 | CASSYSQAVREEQYF | TGTGCCAGCAGTTACTCACAGGCGGTGCGGGAGGAGCAGTACTTC
TRBD1 | TRBJ2-1 | TRBV5-1 | few | 15 | CASSWGQGAKNEQFF | TGCGCCAGCAGCTGGGGACAGGGGGCAAAGAATGAGCAGTTCTTC
TRBD1 | TRBJ2-7 | TRBV12-3/TRBV12-4 | few | 14 | CASRPGTVTYEQYF | TGTGCCAGCAGACCCGGGACAGTAACCTACGAGCAGTACTTC
. | TRBJ1-1 | TRBV6-1 | few | 15 | CASTEPGRLNTEAFF | TGTGCCAGCACCGAGCCGGGACGGCTGAACACTGAAGCTTTCTTT
TRBD2 | TRBJ2-1 | TRBV20-1 | . | 16 | CSAPSRSGSSYNEQFF | TGCAGTGCTCCGTCTAGAAGCGGGAGCTCCTACAATGAGCAGTTCTTC
TRBD2 | TRBJ2-1 | TRBV5-1 | . | 15 | CASSSLSGGGNEQFF | TGCGCCAGCAGCTCCCTTTCGGGAGGAGGGAATGAGCAGTTCTTC
. | TRBJ2-1 | TRBV19 | few | 15 | CASSIVGWQANEQFF | TGTGCCAGTAGTATAGTAGGTTGGCAGGCGAATGAGCAGTTCTTC
. | TRBJ1-2 | TRBV6-5 | . | 14 | CASSQLGPSYGYTF | TGTGCCAGCAGTCAACTCGGGCCTAGCTATGGCTACACCTTC
TRBD2 | TRBJ2-1 | TRBV2 | few | 12 | CASSGTSNEQFF | TGTGCCAGCAGTGGGACTAGCAATGAGCAGTTCTTC
. | TRBJ1-2 | TRBV18 | few | 14 | CASSPREDNYGYTF | TGTGCCAGCTCACCACGGGAGGACAACTATGGCTACACCTTC
TRBD1 | TRBJ2-5 | TRBV10-3 | . | 14 | CAISPRQGKETQYF | TGTGCCATCAGCCCAAGACAGGGGAAAGAGACCCAGTACTTC
TRBD2 | TRBJ2-3 | TRBV11-1 | . | 17 | CASSSWETAGGMDTQYF | TGTGCCAGCAGCTCCTGGGAGACAGCGGGAGGGATGGATACGCAGTATTTT
. | TRBJ2-2 | TRBV6-2/TRBV6-3 | few | 13 | CASSRPATGELFF | TGTGCCAGCAGTCGTCCCGCCACCGGGGAGCTGTTTTTT
. | TRBJ2-1 | TRBV2 | . | 13 | CASNAVLSNEQFF | TGTGCCAGCAATGCTGTCCTTTCAAATGAGCAGTTCTTC
. | TRBJ1-4 | TRBV4-3 | few | 12 | CASSRKGEKLFF | TGCGCCAGCAGCAGAAAGGGGGAAAAACTGTTTTTT
TRBD2 | TRBJ2-1 | TRBV6-2/TRBV6-3 | . | 20 | CASSSVGRRTSGRDYNEQFF | TGTGCCAGCAGTTCGGTGGGACGGCGGACTAGCGGGAGGGATTACAATGAGCAGTTCTTC
TRBD2 | TRBJ2-3 | TRBV6-4 | . | 14 | CVSSDGGGTDTQYF | TGTGTCAGCAGTGACGGGGGGGGCACAGATACGCAGTATTTT
TRBD1 | TRBJ2-7 | TRBV3-1 | few | 15 | CASSQATGGPYEQYF | TGTGCCAGCAGCCAAGCGACAGGGGGACCCTACGAGCAGTACTTC
. | TRBJ1-1 | TRBV20-1 | . | 13 | CSAKVNRATEAFF | TGCAGTGCTAAGGTTAACAGGGCCACTGAAGCTTTCTTT
. | TRBJ2-3 | TRBV12-3/TRBV12-4 | many | 15 | CASSTTRGPPDTQYF | TGTGCCAGCAGTACTACCCGGGGGCCGCCAGATACGCAGTATTTT
. | TRBJ1-1 | TRBV3-1 | many | 14 | CASTLGQTNTEAFF | TGTGCCAGCACCTTAGGACAGACGAACACTGAAGCTTTCTTT
. | TRBJ2-7 | TRBV7-9 | . | 16 | CASSLAPRGVNYEQYF | TGTGCCAGCAGCTTAGCCCCAAGGGGGGTGAACTACGAGCAGTACTTC
. | TRBJ1-2 | TRBV7-2 | . | 13 | CASSFAGDGGYTF | TGTGCCAGCAGCTTTGCCGGGGACGGAGGCTACACCTTC
TRBD2 | TRBJ2-7 | TRBV4-2 | few | 17 | CASSPSRELAGTYEQYF | TGTGCCAGCAGCCCAAGTCGCGAACTAGCGGGAACCTACGAGCAGTACTTC
. | TRBJ2-5 | TRBV7-9 | . | 13 | CASTPRGTLTQYF | TGTGCCAGCACCCCTCGGGGGACGCTGACCCAGTACTTC
. | TRBJ2-4 | TRBV12-3/TRBV12-4 | many | 15 | CASSRGAGGTNIQYF | TGTGCCAGCAGTAGGGGGGCAGGGGGTACAAACATTCAGTACTTC
. | TRBJ1-6 | TRBV12-3/TRBV12-4 | . | 15 | CASSPANSPNSPLHF | TGTGCCAGCAGCCCCGCTAACAGCCCTAATTCACCCCTCCACTTT